This T cell receptor beta chain was observed in a study of identical twins. This clonotype was seen at least ten times. Its antigen is currently unknown. The authors used template switching to add a universal primer site and gave cDNA unique molecular identifiers. TCRdb independently ran MiXCR on the 5' RACE reads; one entry per CDR3 protein. Here the sample spans around 650,000 distinct CDR3 sequences, roughly 7.1% being singletons. The CDR3 spans 13 residues. V shed 2 bases and J shed 1 base, with 5 bases lying between them. Per the germline V gene, CDR1 is MDHEN and CDR2 is SYDVKM. General study points: The degree of excess twin sharing was weaker in beta out-of-frame sequences. Those out-of-frame alpha sequences shared by twins showed an excess of low generation probability. For cord blood, abundant beta clonotypes had fewer insertions, unlike memory repertoires, which showed none.

The data were also submitted as part of a second study, on yellow fever vaccine responses in identical twins.

Sequenced input: PBMCs. The TCR sequence derives from a woman aged 18 to 35 in good health. The V and J genes are TRBV28 and TRBJ1-1; tentative D call: TRBD1 (5 bases). For the CDR3, the DNA is TGTGCCAGCAGTTTAAGGGGGAACACTGAAGCTTTCTTT. Protein sequence: CASSLRGNTEAFF.